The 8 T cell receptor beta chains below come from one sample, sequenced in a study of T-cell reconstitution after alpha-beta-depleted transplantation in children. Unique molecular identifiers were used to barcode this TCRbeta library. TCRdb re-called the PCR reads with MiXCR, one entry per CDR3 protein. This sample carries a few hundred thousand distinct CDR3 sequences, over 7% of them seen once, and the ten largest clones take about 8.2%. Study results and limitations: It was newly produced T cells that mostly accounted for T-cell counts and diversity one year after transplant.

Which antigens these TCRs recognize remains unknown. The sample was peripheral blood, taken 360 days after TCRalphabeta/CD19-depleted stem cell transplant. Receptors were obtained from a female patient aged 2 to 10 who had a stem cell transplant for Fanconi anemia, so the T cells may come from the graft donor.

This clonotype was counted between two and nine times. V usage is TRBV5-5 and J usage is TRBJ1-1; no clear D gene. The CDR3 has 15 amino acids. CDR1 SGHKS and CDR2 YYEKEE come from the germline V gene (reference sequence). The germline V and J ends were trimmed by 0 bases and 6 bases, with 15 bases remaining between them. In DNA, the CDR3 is TGTGCCAGCAGCTTGGCGGCAGGCCCACGTTCTGAAGCTTTCTTT. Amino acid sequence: CASSLAAGPRSEAFF.

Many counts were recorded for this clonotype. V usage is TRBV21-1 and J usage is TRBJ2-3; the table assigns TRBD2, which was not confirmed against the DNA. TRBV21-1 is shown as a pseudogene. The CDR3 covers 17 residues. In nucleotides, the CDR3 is TGTGCCAGCAGCATTAGGGGACTAGCGGGATCCACAGATACGCAGTATTTT. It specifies CASSIRGLAGSTDTQYF.

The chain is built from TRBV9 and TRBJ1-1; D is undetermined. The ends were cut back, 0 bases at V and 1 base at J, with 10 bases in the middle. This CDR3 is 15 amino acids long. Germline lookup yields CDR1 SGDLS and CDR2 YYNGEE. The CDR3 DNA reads TGTGCCAGCAGCGTAGGTTGGAAGGGGAACACTGAAGCTTTCTTT. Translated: CASSVGWKGNTEAFF.

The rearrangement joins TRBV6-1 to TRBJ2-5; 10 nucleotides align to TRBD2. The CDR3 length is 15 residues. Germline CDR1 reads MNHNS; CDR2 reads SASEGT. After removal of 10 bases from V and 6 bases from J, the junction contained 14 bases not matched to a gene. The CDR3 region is CATPSGRANGKTQYF. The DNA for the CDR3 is TGTGCCACCCCCAGCGGGAGGGCCAATGGGAAGACCCAGTACTTC.

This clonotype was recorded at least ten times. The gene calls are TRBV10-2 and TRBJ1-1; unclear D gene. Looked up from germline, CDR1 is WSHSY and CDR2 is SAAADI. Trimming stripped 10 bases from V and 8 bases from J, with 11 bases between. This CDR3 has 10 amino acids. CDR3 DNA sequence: TGCGCCACCTTCTCCCGGGAAGCTTTCTTT. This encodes CATFSREAFF.

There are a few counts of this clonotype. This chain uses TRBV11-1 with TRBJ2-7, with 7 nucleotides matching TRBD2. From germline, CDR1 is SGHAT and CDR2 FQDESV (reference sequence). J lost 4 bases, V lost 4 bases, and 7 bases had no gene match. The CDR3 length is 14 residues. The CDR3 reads CASSSGGTSYEQYF. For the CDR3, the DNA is TGTGCCAGCAGCTCCGGGGGGACCTCTTACGAGCAGTACTTC. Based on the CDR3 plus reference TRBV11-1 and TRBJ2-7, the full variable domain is EAEVAQSPRYKITEKSQAVAFWCDPISGHATLYWYRQILGQGPELLVQFQDESVVDDSQLPKDRFSAERLKGVDSTLKIQPAELGDSAMYLCASSSGGTSYEQYFGPGTRLTVT.

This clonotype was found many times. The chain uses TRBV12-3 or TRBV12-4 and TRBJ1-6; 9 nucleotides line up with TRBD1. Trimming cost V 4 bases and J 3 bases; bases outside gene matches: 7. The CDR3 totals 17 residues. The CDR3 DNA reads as TGTGCCAGCAGTTCCGAACAGGGGGCAAACTATAATTCACCCCTCCACTTT. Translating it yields CASSSEQGANYNSPLHF.

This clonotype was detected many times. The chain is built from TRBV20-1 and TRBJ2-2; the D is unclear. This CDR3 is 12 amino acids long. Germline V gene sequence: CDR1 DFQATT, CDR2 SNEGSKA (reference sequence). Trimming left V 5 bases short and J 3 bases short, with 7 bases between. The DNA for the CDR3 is TGCAGTGCTTTACGGGACACCGGGGAGCTGTTTTTT. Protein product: CSALRDTGELFF.